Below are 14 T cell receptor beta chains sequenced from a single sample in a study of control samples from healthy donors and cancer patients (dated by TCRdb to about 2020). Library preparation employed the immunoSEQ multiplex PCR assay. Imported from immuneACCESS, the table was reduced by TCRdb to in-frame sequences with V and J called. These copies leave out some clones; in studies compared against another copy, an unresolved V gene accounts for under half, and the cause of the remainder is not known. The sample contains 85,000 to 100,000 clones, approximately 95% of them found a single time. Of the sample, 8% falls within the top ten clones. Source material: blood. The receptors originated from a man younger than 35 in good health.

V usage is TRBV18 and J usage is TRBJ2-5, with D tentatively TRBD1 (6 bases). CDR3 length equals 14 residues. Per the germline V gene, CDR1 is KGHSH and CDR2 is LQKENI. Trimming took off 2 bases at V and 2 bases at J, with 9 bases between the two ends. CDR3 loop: CASSPSGAQETQYF. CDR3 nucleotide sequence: TGTGCCAGCTCACCATCAGGGGCTCAAGAGACCCAGTACTTC.

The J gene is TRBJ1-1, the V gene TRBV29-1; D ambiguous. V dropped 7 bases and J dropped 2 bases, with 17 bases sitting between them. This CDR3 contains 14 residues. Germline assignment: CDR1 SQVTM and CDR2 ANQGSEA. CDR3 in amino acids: CSGGGPGSNTEAFF. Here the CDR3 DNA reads TGCAGCGGGGGTGGACCGGGGTCAAACACTGAAGCTTTCTTT.

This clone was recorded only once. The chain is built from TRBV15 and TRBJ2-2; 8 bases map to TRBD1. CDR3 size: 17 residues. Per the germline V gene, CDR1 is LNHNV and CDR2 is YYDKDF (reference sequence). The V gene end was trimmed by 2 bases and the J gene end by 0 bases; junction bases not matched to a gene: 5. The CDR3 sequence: CATSRPTDRANTGELFF. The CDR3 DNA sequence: TGTGCCACCAGCAGACCTACGGACAGGGCGAACACCGGGGAGCTGTTTTTT. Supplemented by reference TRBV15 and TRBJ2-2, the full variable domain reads DAMVIQNPRYQVTQFGKPVTLSCSQTLNHNVMYWYQQKSSQAPKLLFHYYDKDFNNEADTPDNFQSRRPNTSFCFLDIRSPGLGDTAMYLCATSRPTDRANTGELFFGEGSRLTVL.

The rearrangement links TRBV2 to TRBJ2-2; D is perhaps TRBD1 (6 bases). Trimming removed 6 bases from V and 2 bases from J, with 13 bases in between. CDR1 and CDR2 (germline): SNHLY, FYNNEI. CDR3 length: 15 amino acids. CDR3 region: CASSDLRGNTGELFF. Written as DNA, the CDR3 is TGTGCCAGCAGCGATCTCAGGGGAAACACCGGGGAGCTGTTTTTT.

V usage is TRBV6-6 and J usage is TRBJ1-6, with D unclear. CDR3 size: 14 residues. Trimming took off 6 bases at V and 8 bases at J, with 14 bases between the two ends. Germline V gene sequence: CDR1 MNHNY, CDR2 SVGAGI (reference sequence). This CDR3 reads CASSLRLEDSPLHF. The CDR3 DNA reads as TGTGCCAGCAGCCTAAGGTTGGAGGATTCACCCCTCCACTTT.

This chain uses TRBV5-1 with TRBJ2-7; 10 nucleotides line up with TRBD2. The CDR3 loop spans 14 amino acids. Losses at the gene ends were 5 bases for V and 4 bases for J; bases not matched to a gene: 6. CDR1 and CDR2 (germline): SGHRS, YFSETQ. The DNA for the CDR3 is TGCGCCAGCAGACGGACTAGCGGCAAGTACGAGCAGTACTTC. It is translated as CASRRTSGKYEQYF.

DNA of the CDR3: TGTGCCAGCAGATCTAAACTAGCGCAAGAGACCCAGTACTTC. Its protein is CASRSKLAQETQYF. The chain joins TRBV2 to TRBJ2-5; 7 positions match TRBD2. This CDR3 is 14 amino acids long. The germline CDR1 and CDR2 sequences are SNHLY and FYNNEI. J lost 2 bases, V lost 6 bases, and 6 bases had no gene match.

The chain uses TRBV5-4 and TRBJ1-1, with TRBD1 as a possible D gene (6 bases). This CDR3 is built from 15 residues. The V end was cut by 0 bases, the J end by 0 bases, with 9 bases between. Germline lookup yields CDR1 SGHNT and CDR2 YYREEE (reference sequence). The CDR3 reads CASSLAQGLNTEAFF. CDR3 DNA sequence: TGTGCCAGCAGCTTGGCACAGGGACTGAACACTGAAGCTTTCTTT.

The CDR3: CASSFSGGRTEAFF. CDR3 in DNA: TGTGCCAGCAGTTTCTCGGGGGGCCGCACTGAAGCTTTCTTT. The chain carries TRBV6-5 and TRBJ1-1; D perhaps matches TRBD1 (6 bases). V dropped 4 bases and J dropped 4 bases, with 13 bases sitting between them. The CDR3 is made up of 14 amino acids. Germline assignment: CDR1 MNHEY and CDR2 SVGAGI.

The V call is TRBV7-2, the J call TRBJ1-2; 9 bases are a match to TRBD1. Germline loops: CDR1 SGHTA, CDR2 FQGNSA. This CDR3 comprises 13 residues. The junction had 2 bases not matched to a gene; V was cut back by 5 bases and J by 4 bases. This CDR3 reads CASSLDRGYGYTF. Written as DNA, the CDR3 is TGTGCCAGCAGCCTGGACAGGGGCTATGGCTACACCTTC.

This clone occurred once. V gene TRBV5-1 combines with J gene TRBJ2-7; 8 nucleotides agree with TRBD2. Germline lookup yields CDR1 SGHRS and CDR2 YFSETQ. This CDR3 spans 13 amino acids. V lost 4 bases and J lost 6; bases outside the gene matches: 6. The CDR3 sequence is CASSAWTSTEQYF. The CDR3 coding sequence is TGCGCCAGCAGCGCCTGGACTAGCACCGAGCAGTACTTC.

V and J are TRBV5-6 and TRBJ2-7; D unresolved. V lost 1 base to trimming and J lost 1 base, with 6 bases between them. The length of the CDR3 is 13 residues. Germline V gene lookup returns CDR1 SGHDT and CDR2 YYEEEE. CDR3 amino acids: CASSLLRSYEQYF. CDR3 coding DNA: TGTGCCAGCAGCTTGTTGAGGTCCTACGAGCAGTACTTC. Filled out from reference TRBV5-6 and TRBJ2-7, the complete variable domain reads DAGVTQSPTHLIKTRGQQVTLRCSPKSGHDTVSWYQQALGQGPQFIFQYYEEEERQRGNFPDRFSGHQFPNYSSELNVNALLLGDSALYLCASSLLRSYEQYFGPGTRLTVT.

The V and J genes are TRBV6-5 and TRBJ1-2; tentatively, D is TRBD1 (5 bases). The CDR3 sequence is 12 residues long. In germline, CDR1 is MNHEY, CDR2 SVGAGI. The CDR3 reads CAIRWDGYGYTF. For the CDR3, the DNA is TGTGCGATAAGGTGGGACGGCTATGGCTACACCTTC.

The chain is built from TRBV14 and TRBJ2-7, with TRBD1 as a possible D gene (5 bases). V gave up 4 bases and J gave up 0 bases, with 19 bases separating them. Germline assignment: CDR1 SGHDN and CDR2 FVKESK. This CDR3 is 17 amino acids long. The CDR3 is CASSRLPQGGFSYEQYF. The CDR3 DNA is TGTGCCAGCAGCCGGCTCCCTCAGGGCGGATTCTCCTACGAGCAGTACTTC. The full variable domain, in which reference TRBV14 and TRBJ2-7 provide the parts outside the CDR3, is EAGVTQFPSHSVIEKGQTVTLRCDPISGHDNLYWYRRVMGKEIKFLLHFVKESKQDESGMPNNRFLAERTGGTYSTLKVQPAELEDSGVYFCASSRLPQGGFSYEQYFGPGTRLTVT.